This T cell receptor beta chain is drawn from a study of blood T cell repertoires in COVID-19. Researchers sorted participants into cohorts using their self-reported clinical history. As handled by the study authors: Counts of nucleated cells, estimated from reference gene primer amplification, were obtained. Only in-frame clones appear in the TCRdb table, and some are missing; sequencing was by immunoSEQ multiplex PCR. V, J and clone size are those of that table, while D and trimming were read from the DNA. The data contain 300,000 to 450,000 clones, 88% of them singletons. V trimming: 0 bases; J trimming: 6 bases; junction bases outside the gene matches: 8. Germline values: CDR1 SGDLS, CDR2 YYNGEE. The CDR3 covers 16 residues.

The source of this sequence is a woman aged 18-29 years who had recovered from COVID-19. What was sequenced was PBMCs or T cells enriched from blood (not recorded which). This chain joins TRBV9 and TRBJ1-2, with 10 bases identical to TRBD1. The CDR3 loop reads CASSVAHGQGVNGYTF. The CDR3 region has the DNA TGTGCCAGCAGCGTAGCCCACGGACAGGGGGTAAATGGCTACACCTTC.